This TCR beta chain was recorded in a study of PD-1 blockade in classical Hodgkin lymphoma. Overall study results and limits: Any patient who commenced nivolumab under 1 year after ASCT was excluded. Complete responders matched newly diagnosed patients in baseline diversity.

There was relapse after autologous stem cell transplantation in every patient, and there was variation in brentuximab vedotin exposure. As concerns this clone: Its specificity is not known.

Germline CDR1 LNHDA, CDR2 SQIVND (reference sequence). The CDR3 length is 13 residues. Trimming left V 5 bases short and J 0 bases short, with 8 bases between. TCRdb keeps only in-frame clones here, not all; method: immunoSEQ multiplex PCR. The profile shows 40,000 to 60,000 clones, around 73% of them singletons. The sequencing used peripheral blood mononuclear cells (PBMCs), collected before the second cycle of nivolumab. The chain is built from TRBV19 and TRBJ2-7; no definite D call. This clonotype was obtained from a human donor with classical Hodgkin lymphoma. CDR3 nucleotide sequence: TGTGCCAGTAGTTCTGATAGCTCCTACGAGCAGTACTTC. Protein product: CASSSDSSYEQYF.